This T cell receptor (beta chain) emerged from a study of blood T cell repertoires in COVID-19. In the study overall: Italy, Spain and the United States were the sources of the convalescent and acute COVID-19 samples. T cells, B-cell-depleted T cells, or PBMCs provided the cDNA or gDNA that served as material.

Clones were read by immunoSEQ multiplex PCR, and TCRdb kept only the in-frame ones, dropping some. The sample yields tens of thousands of clones, approximately 89% seen once. V dropped 3 bases and J dropped 7 bases, with 16 bases sitting between them. The length of the CDR3 is 15 residues. Germline assignment: CDR1 LNHNV and CDR2 YYDKDF (reference sequence). Sequencing input: peripheral blood. This TCR was sampled from a man aged 50 or older with acute or convalescent COVID-19. The V gene is TRBV15, the J gene TRBJ1-5; maybe TRBD1 (6 bases). In DNA, the CDR3 is TGTGCCACCAGCAGGTCAGCGGGGGCGGAGCAGCCCCAGCATTTT. As protein: CATSRSAGAEQPQHF.